This TCR beta chain was captured in a study of CD8 T cells in Susac syndrome. From germline, CDR1 is DFQATT and CDR2 SNEGSKA (reference sequence). The length of the CDR3 is 11 residues. V lost 6 bases and J 7 bases, leaving 13 bases between the germline ends. RNA, at about 0.45 to 1 ug, was reverse transcribed with random hexamers. MiXCR was run by TCRdb on the immunoSEQ multiplex PCR reads, yielding one entry per CDR3 protein. The table lists 75,000 to 100,000 distinct CDR3 sequences, 95% of them singletons. Sequencing was done on a sample of CD8+ T cells from PBMCs. The TCR originated in a human donor with Susac syndrome. The chain links TRBV20-1 to TRBJ2-7; no firm D call. The CDR3 coding sequence is TGCAGTGCCGCCTACCTTGAGGAGCAGTACTTC. It encodes CSAAYLEEQYF.